Included here is one T cell receptor (beta chain) sequence, with context. Sequence at one end of the junction differs from germline and may be a read error. The sample originates from a study of blood T cell repertoires in COVID-19. As for the study in general: Donors in the United States, Italy and Spain gave samples during acute or convalescent COVID-19. PBMCs, B-cell-depleted T cells, or T cells provided the cDNA or gDNA that made up the material.

Per the study methods: Nucleated cell number was recorded as an estimate derived from reference gene primer amplification. TCRdb's table, derived via immunoSEQ multiplex PCR, lists solely in-frame clones and lacks some. V and J calls and clone size are copied from that table; D and trimming were computed from the DNA. Here the sample spans roughly 260,000 clones, 82% being singletons. Germline CDR1 MNHEY, CDR2 SVGAGI. CDR3 length: 14 residues. The chain employs TRBV6-5 and TRBJ2-7; TRBD1 matches at 7 bases. Sequenced sample: peripheral blood. The source is a woman of 80 years or more with active or convalescent COVID-19. The CDR3 nucleotides read TGTGCCAGCAGTACCACCGGGGACAGCCCTGGTGGGGACTTC. Its protein product is CASSTTGDSPGGDF.